The rows below give T cell receptor beta chains drawn from one sample of a study of cytomegalovirus exposure and HLA in healthy donors. Clones were read by immunoSEQ multiplex PCR, and TCRdb kept only the in-frame ones, dropping some. The top ten clones hold 1% to 1.5% of a sample with 100,000 to 150,000 clones, around 94% of them seen once. Specimen: PBMCs. All receptors derive from a young woman in good health and CMV-seronegative. Both conserved end residues are part of each CDR3. Expanded clones are given a class, and other clones once, few, many or no size at all.

J gene: TRBJ2-2; V gene: TRBV27; clone size: NA; CDR3 protein: CASSWRQGKLAGGTGELFF
J gene: TRBJ2-7; V gene: TRBV9; clone size: NA; CDR3 protein: CASSPNQGQNSYEQYF
J gene: TRBJ2-7; V gene: TRBV19; clone size: NA; CDR3 protein: CASSMRILYEQYF
J gene: TRBJ2-5; V gene: TRBV9; clone size: few; CDR3 protein: CASSGGQWETQYF
J gene: TRBJ1-3; V gene: TRBV21-1; clone size: NA; CDR3 protein: CASSKGNGTGRNTIYF
J gene: TRBJ2-1; V gene: TRBV18; clone size: NA; CDR3 protein: CASSPLVGEYNEQFF
J gene: TRBJ1-1; V gene: TRBV28; clone size: NA; CDR3 protein: CASSTWGQGDTEAFF
J gene: TRBJ2-3; V gene: TRBV21-1; clone size: NA; CDR3 protein: CASSKREFNGARTSGSTDTQYF
J gene: TRBJ2-7; V gene: TRBV5-1; clone size: many; CDR3 protein: CASSGGTTYEQYF
J gene: TRBJ2-1; V gene: TRBV10-3; clone size: NA; CDR3 protein: CAISEDRDYNEQFF
J gene: TRBJ1-1; V gene: TRBV5-1; clone size: NA; CDR3 protein: CASSLLTGRTEAFF
J gene: TRBJ1-4; V gene: TRBV6-5; clone size: once; CDR3 protein: CASSVRGDEKLFF
J gene: TRBJ2-7; V gene: TRBV28; clone size: NA; CDR3 protein: CASSSMAGYAYEQYF
J gene: TRBJ2-7; V gene: TRBV4-2; clone size: NA; CDR3 protein: CASSQDGVYVYEQYF
J gene: TRBJ2-5; V gene: TRBV6-5; clone size: NA; CDR3 protein: CASSYFSPGETQYF
J gene: TRBJ2-2; V gene: TRBV7-3; clone size: NA; CDR3 protein: CASSPVTGGGAPGELFF
J gene: TRBJ2-1; V gene: TRBV2; clone size: NA; CDR3 protein: CASSELGQGYNEQFF
J gene: TRBJ2-1; V gene: TRBV25-1; clone size: NA; CDR3 protein: CASGKGQYNEQFF
J gene: TRBJ1-1; V gene: TRBV30; clone size: NA; CDR3 protein: CAWSVRTGSEAFF
J gene: TRBJ1-4; V gene: TRBV20-1; clone size: NA; CDR3 protein: CSAENKEKLFF
J gene: TRBJ2-7; V gene: TRBV5-4; clone size: NA; CDR3 protein: CASSDAGTAYEQYF
J gene: TRBJ2-1; V gene: TRBV28; clone size: NA; CDR3 protein: CASSPPGTSGAVEQFF
J gene: TRBJ2-3; V gene: TRBV7-9; clone size: NA; CDR3 protein: CASSLQSGETGYTQYF
J gene: TRBJ1-6; V gene: TRBV7-9; clone size: NA; CDR3 protein: CASRSNGQISPLHF
J gene: TRBJ1-2; V gene: TRBV4-1; clone size: once; CDR3 protein: CASSQPVASNYGYTF
J gene: TRBJ1-1; V gene: TRBV6-1; clone size: NA; CDR3 protein: CASSEVGEGASEAFF
J gene: TRBJ1-4; V gene: TRBV15; clone size: NA; CDR3 protein: CATSRPQTDRGKEKLFF
J gene: TRBJ1-2; V gene: TRBV6-1; clone size: NA; CDR3 protein: CASSEANGAPYGYTF
J gene: TRBJ1-2; V gene: TRBV9; clone size: NA; CDR3 protein: CASSERDRGQNGYTF
J gene: TRBJ2-5; V gene: TRBV5-1; clone size: NA; CDR3 protein: CASTRGTGYQETQYF
J gene: TRBJ1-5; V gene: TRBV28; clone size: NA; CDR3 protein: CASSLAGGQPQHF
J gene: TRBJ2-7; V gene: TRBV10-3; clone size: NA; CDR3 protein: CAISASYEQYF
J gene: TRBJ1-5; V gene: TRBV6-1; clone size: NA; CDR3 protein: CASSGGRQGQQPQHF
J gene: TRBJ2-5; V gene: TRBV5-1; clone size: NA; CDR3 protein: CASSLATGGETQYF
J gene: TRBJ1-5; V gene: TRBV10-3; clone size: NA; CDR3 protein: CAISAGQASNQPQHF
J gene: TRBJ2-7; V gene: TRBV11-2; clone size: NA; CDR3 protein: CASSLGTSGINEQYF
J gene: TRBJ2-5; V gene: TRBV5-4; clone size: NA; CDR3 protein: CASSLEAAETQYF
J gene: TRBJ2-1; V gene: TRBV21-1; clone size: NA; CDR3 protein: CASNPLAGTYNEQFF
J gene: TRBJ1-5; V gene: TRBV28; clone size: NA; CDR3 protein: CASRPRRIEPQHF
J gene: TRBJ2-5; V gene: TRBV4-1; clone size: NA; CDR3 protein: CASSPRQGGKETQYF
J gene: TRBJ2-7; V gene: TRBV7-2; clone size: once; CDR3 protein: CASSSPTSGEQYF
J gene: TRBJ1-4; V gene: TRBV5-1; clone size: NA; CDR3 protein: CASSLGSGNEKLFF
J gene: TRBJ2-7; V gene: TRBV5-1; clone size: NA; CDR3 protein: CASSLGTGTYEQYF
J gene: TRBJ1-2; V gene: TRBV15; clone size: NA; CDR3 protein: CATSRTGDGYTF
J gene: TRBJ1-6; V gene: TRBV6-5; clone size: NA; CDR3 protein: CASSYQDSLNSPLHF
J gene: TRBJ1-4; V gene: TRBV10-3; clone size: NA; CDR3 protein: CAISADRGQLGEKLFF
J gene: TRBJ1-1; V gene: TRBV6-6; clone size: NA; CDR3 protein: CASSSLLEDTEAFF
J gene: TRBJ2-7; V gene: TRBV15; clone size: NA; CDR3 protein: CATSREGGTAYEQYF
J gene: TRBJ1-2; V gene: TRBV6-1; clone size: NA; CDR3 protein: CASSEVRATTGYGYTF
J gene: TRBJ2-1; V gene: TRBV6-5; clone size: NA; CDR3 protein: CASSSETGVSYNEQFF
J gene: TRBJ1-2; V gene: TRBV28; clone size: NA; CDR3 protein: CASNRPTGGDGYTF
J gene: TRBJ2-5; V gene: TRBV4-1; clone size: NA; CDR3 protein: CASSPDWEKTQYF
J gene: TRBJ1-4; V gene: TRBV20-1; clone size: NA; CDR3 protein: CSAVIYEKLFF
J gene: TRBJ2-1; V gene: TRBV2; clone size: NA; CDR3 protein: CASSAGPGLQFF
J gene: TRBJ1-2; V gene: TRBV5-1; clone size: NA; CDR3 protein: CASRAGAQTPLFYGYTF
J gene: TRBJ1-5; V gene: TRBV6-4; clone size: NA; CDR3 protein: CASDRPESNRPQHF
J gene: TRBJ1-5; V gene: TRBV28; clone size: NA; CDR3 protein: CASRPPPGQGQPQHF